This T cell receptor (beta chain) was documented in a study of OX40 agonist ivuxolimab in advanced cancers. Study outcomes and limitations: Expanded clones belonging to CD8+ T cells outnumbered, on average, those of CD4+.

Germline CDR1 reads LGHNT; CDR2 reads FRNRAP. V was trimmed by 3 bases and J by 0 bases, leaving 11 bases between them. The CDR3 runs to 15 residues. Patients were excluded for autoimmune disease history or systemic immunosuppression. Researchers took blood at baseline, on cycle 4 day 1, and on cycle 7 day 1. On this clone: Its cognate antigen is unknown.

Measured with immunoSEQ multiplex PCR; TCRdb has only the in-frame clones, and not every one. Of some 100,000 clones detected, 90% appear once; the ten largest clones hold around 0.16%. The TCR originated in an adult with an advanced solid tumor such as melanoma, head and neck, liver or kidney cancer. The source was CD4+ or CD8+ T cells sorted from blood, collected in a trial of the OX40 agonist ivuxolimab. The V and J genes are TRBV12-5 and TRBJ1-2; possible D gene TRBD1, 6 bases. The CDR3 DNA is TGTGCTAGTGGTTTAGGGGGACAAACTAACTATGGCTACACCTTC. It encodes CASGLGGQTNYGYTF.